These T cell receptor beta chains were read from a single sample in a study of radiation and T cells in renal cell carcinoma. Sequenced by immunoSEQ multiplex PCR; TCRdb stores in-frame clones only, minus some. The sample contains 130,000 to 150,000 clones, around nine tenths of which appear only once. The source was blood, collected from a patient whose treatment included radiotherapy and nephrectomy. The origin of the receptors is a woman in her forties or fifties with renal cell carcinoma. Each CDR3 is given with its conserved first and last residue. D genes are given only for firm matches. Clone sizes are given selectively: once, few, many, or a class where the clone is expanded.

TRBJ1-1 | NA | TRBV15 | NA | CATSRDLNTEAFF | TGTGCCACCAGCAGAGATTTAAACACTGAAGCTTTCTTT
TRBJ1-6 | NA | TRBV6-5 | few | CASSYSNSPLHF | TGTGCCAGCAGTTACTCAAATTCACCCCTCCACTTT
TRBJ1-1 | NA | TRBV6-5 | NA | CASSPTGNTEAFF | TGTGCCAGCAGCCCGACAGGGAACACTGAAGCTTTCTTT
TRBJ1-6 | TRBD1 | TRBV4-3 | NA | CASGQSTGTGDSPLHF | TGCGCCAGCGGCCAAAGTACCGGGACAGGGGATTCACCCCTCCACTTT
TRBJ2-1 | TRBD1 | TRBV2 | NA | CASSLEVGTGGPNEQFF | TGTGCCAGCAGTCTCGAGGTCGGGACAGGGGGCCCCAATGAGCAGTTCTTC
TRBJ2-1 | NA | TRBV10-1 | NA | CASSEGSREQFF | TGCGCCAGCAGTGAAGGAAGCCGGGAGCAGTTCTTC
TRBJ1-1 | NA | TRBV7-5 | medium-sized | CARSTGQFMNTEAFF | TGTGCCAGAAGCACTGGACAGTTCATGAACACTGAAGCTTTCTTT
TRBJ1-5 | TRBD1 | TRBV6-6 | NA | CASSVGQRTPQHF | TGTGCCAGCAGCGTGGGACAGAGAACGCCCCAGCATTTT
TRBJ2-5 | TRBD2 | TRBV19 | NA | CASSMRREETQYF | TGTGCCAGTAGTATGAGGCGGGAGGAGACCCAGTACTTC
TRBJ2-4 | TRBD2 | TRBV27 | NA | CASSSGLARNIQYF | TGTGCCAGCAGTTCGGGACTAGCGAGGAACATTCAGTACTTC
TRBJ2-2 | NA | TRBV27 | NA | CASRSGSILTGELFF | TGTGCCAGTCGATCAGGGTCTATTCTGACCGGGGAGCTGTTTTTT
TRBJ1-2 | TRBD1 | TRBV6-5 | NA | CASNRQGKGYGYTF | TGTGCCAGCAATAGACAGGGGAAAGGGTATGGCTACACCTTC
TRBJ1-2 | TRBD1 | TRBV7-2 | NA | CASSFLEGAYGYTF | TGTGCCAGCAGCTTCCTGGAGGGGGCGTATGGCTACACCTTC
TRBJ1-1 | NA | TRBV6-6 | NA | CASRTNTEAFF | TGTGCCAGCAGGACCAACACTGAAGCTTTCTTT
TRBJ2-5 | NA | TRBV6-5 | NA | CASSRTVSETQYF | TGTGCCAGCAGCCGCACAGTCTCGGAGACCCAGTACTTC
TRBJ2-1 | TRBD1 | TRBV7-2 | NA | CASSNRQGRNEQFF | TGTGCCAGCAGCAACCGACAGGGGAGGAATGAGCAGTTCTTC
TRBJ1-1 | TRBD1 | TRBV12-5 | NA | CASGLAGGTEAFF | TGTGCTAGTGGTTTGGCAGGGGGCACTGAAGCTTTCTTT
TRBJ1-1 | TRBD1 | TRBV7-9 | few | CASRATGTGQGLRF | TGTGCCAGCAGGGCGACCGGGACAGGGCAAGGACTTCGCTTT
TRBJ1-2 | NA | TRBV27 | once | CASSRDSNYGYTF | TGTGCCAGCAGTAGGGACTCTAACTATGGCTACACCTTC
TRBJ2-1 | NA | TRBV7-2 | NA | CASSLGSVDEQFF | TGTGCCAGCAGCTTAGGGAGCGTAGATGAGCAGTTCTTC
TRBJ1-5 | NA | TRBV15 | NA | CATSRDPESQPQHF | TGTGCCACCAGCAGAGATCCGGAATCTCAGCCCCAGCATTTT
TRBJ2-3 | TRBD2 | TRBV4-1 | NA | CASSQLETSGDTDTQYF | TGCGCCAGCAGCCAGTTAGAGACTAGCGGGGACACAGATACGCAGTATTTT
TRBJ2-3 | TRBD2 | TRBV7-2 | NA | CASSAGTSGSGTDTQYF | TGTGCCAGCAGCGCCGGGACTAGCGGGAGTGGGACAGATACGCAGTATTTT
TRBJ2-6 | NA | TRBV6-6 | NA | CASSSSGANVLTF | TGTGCCAGCAGTTCCTCTGGGGCCAACGTCCTGACTTTC
TRBJ1-4 | NA | TRBV5-1 | NA | CATPKSRRTATNEKLFF | TGCGCCACCCCTAAATCCAGACGGACAGCAACTAATGAAAAACTGTTTTTT
TRBJ1-2 | TRBD1 | TRBV14 | NA | CASSQTGQEDYGYTF | TGTGCCAGCAGCCAGACGGGACAGGAAGACTATGGCTACACCTTC
TRBJ2-7 | TRBD1 | TRBV7-9 | NA | CASSPRTGINEQYF | TGTGCCAGCAGCCCCCGGACAGGGATAAACGAGCAGTACTTC
TRBJ1-5 | TRBD1 | TRBV27 | NA | CASSLSGTGDQPQHF | TGTGCCAGCAGTCTATCCGGGACAGGGGATCAGCCCCAGCATTTT
TRBJ2-7 | NA | TRBV6-5 | few | CASTGGSYRYEQYF | TGTGCCAGCACCGGGGGTAGCTACCGCTACGAGCAGTACTTC
TRBJ2-3 | NA | TRBV21-1 | NA | CASLEGTDTQYF | TGTGCCAGCCTGGAGGGCACAGATACGCAGTATTTT
TRBJ2-7 | NA | TRBV30 | NA | CAWSVVLGEQYF | TGTGCCTGGAGTGTCGTACTCGGTGAGCAGTACTTC
TRBJ2-5 | TRBD1 | TRBV9 | NA | CASGVQGADLQYF | TGTGCCAGCGGGGTGCAGGGGGCCGATTTGCAGTACTTC
TRBJ2-2 | NA | TRBV5-1 | NA | CASSVRDIPGELFF | TGCGCCAGCAGCGTGCGGGATATCCCCGGGGAGCTGTTTTTT
TRBJ1-5 | NA | TRBV5-1 | NA | CASSPGHSLGQPQHF | TGCGCCAGCAGCCCGGGACATAGCCTTGGGCAGCCCCAGCATTTT
TRBJ1-2 | NA | TRBV19 | NA | CASSIQGNANYGYTF | TGTGCCAGTAGTATCCAGGGGAACGCTAACTATGGCTACACCTTC
TRBJ1-2 | TRBD1 | TRBV7-2 | NA | CASSSRREGQGAYGYTF | TGTGCCAGCAGCAGCCGGCGGGAGGGACAGGGGGCCTATGGCTACACCTTC
TRBJ1-1 | NA | TRBV29-1 | few | CSVVTLLVDTEAFF | TGCAGCGTTGTAACTCTCTTAGTGGACACTGAAGCTTTCTTT
TRBJ2-5 | NA | TRBV9 | NA | CASSSPRETQYF | TGTGCCAGCAGCTCACCAAGAGAGACCCAGTACTTC
TRBJ1-2 | NA | TRBV5-1 | NA | CASSLAAYGYTF | TGCGCCAGCAGCTTGGCGGCCTATGGCTACACCTTC
TRBJ1-1 | NA | TRBV4-3 | NA | CASSQDIFGEAFF | TGCGCCAGCAGCCAAGATATATTCGGTGAAGCTTTCTTT
TRBJ2-5 | NA | TRBV5-1 | NA | CASSLPPTETQYF | TGCGCCAGCAGCTTACCCCCCACGGAGACCCAGTACTTC